This T cell receptor (beta chain) was documented in a study of blood T cell repertoires in COVID-19. Seattle-derived patients entered the study during active infection and were followed longitudinally. Using immunoSEQ multiplex PCR, the repertoire was profiled, and TCRdb retains in-frame clones only, with some absent. The sample consists of fewer than 350,000 clones, roughly nine tenths of them appearing once. Only one count was recorded for this clone. V dropped 6 bases and J dropped 4 bases, with 21 bases sitting between them. The CDR3 has 16 residues. CDR1 and CDR2 from the germline V gene are SNHLY and FYNNEI.

The source is a woman aged 25 to 39 with COVID-19, enrolled during active disease. V is TRBV2 and J is TRBJ2-5, with D possibly matching TRBD2 (6 bases). What was sequenced was peripheral blood. As DNA, the CDR3 is TGTGCCAGCAGCACGGGGACTTCAGCCCTTGGAGAGACCCAGTACTTC. It encodes CASSTGTSALGETQYF.